These 27 T cell receptor beta chains came from one sample sequenced in a study of cytomegalovirus exposure and HLA in healthy donors. Primers: 60 Vbeta forward and 13 Jbeta reverse. Method: immunoSEQ multiplex PCR; TCRdb's copy keeps in-frame clones and lacks some. The sample includes about 110,000 clones. Sequencing input: PBMCs. Receptors originate from a man between 35 and 55 years old in good health and CMV-seropositive.

The chain uses TRBV6-6 and TRBJ1-5, with D unclear. Germline V gives CDR1 MNHNY, CDR2 SVGAGI (reference sequence). The CDR3 extends over 13 amino acids. Trimming took off 6 bases at V and 6 bases at J, with 12 bases between the two ends. The CDR3 DNA reads TGTGCCAGCAGCGGGGAATTTGTTCAGCCCCAGCATTTT. This encodes CASSGEFVQPQHF.

This rearrangement joins TRBV18 to TRBJ2-7; 7 bases are shared with TRBD2. CDR1 is KGHSH, CDR2 LQKENI, per germline. CDR3 length: 14 amino acids. With 2 bases clipped from V and 1 base from J, the junction kept 2 bases outside the gene matches. CDR3 DNA sequence: TGTGCCAGCTCACCATCTAGCGGATCCTACGAGCAGTACTTC. Translation gives CASSPSSGSYEQYF. Based on the CDR3 plus reference TRBV18 and TRBJ2-7, the full variable domain is NAGVMQNPRHLVRRRGQEARLRCSPMKGHSHVYWYRQLPEEGLKFMVYLQKENIIDESGMPKERFSAEFPKEGPSILRIQQVVRGDSAAYFCASSPSSGSYEQYFGPGTRLTVT.

This sequence joins TRBV5-1 and TRBJ1-4; possibly TRBD1 for D (6 bases). CDR3 length: 17 amino acids. Trimming took off 0 bases at V and 5 bases at J, with 17 bases between the two ends. CDR1 is SGHRS and CDR2 is YFSETQ in the germline V gene. The CDR3 DNA reads as TGCGCCAGCAGCTTGGAGGGGCGTCAGGGGACGAATGAAAAACTGTTTTTT. It specifies CASSLEGRQGTNEKLFF.

About this clone itself: One junction end disagrees with the germline gene, perhaps due to a read error. The chain joins TRBV5-1 to TRBJ2-5; TRBD1 aligns across 9 bases. Germline V gives CDR1 SGHRS, CDR2 YFSETQ. CDR3 length equals 15 residues. The CDR3 protein is CASTLTQGARETQYF. Here the CDR3 DNA reads TGCGCCAGCACCTTGACACAGGGGGCGCGGGAGACCCAGTACTTC. The entire variable domain, with the rest obtained from reference TRBV5-1 and TRBJ2-5, is as follows: KAGVTQTPRYLIKTRGQQVTLSCSPISGHRSVSWYQQTPGQGLQFLFEYFSETQRNKGNFPGRFSGRQFSNSRSEMNVSTLELGDSALYLCASTLTQGARETQYFGPGTRLLVL.

The genes are TRBV28 and TRBJ2-7, with TRBD1 matching over 7 bases. This CDR3 is built from 14 residues. V was pared by 6 bases and J by 2 bases, with 7 bases of the junction left unmatched. Germline CDR1 MDHEN, CDR2 SYDVKM. CDR3 bases: TGTGCCAGCAGAGGGGACAGCGCAGCCTACGAGCAGTACTTC. Translated: CASRGDSAAYEQYF. Filled out from reference TRBV28 and TRBJ2-7, the complete variable domain reads DVKVTQSSRYLVKRTGEKVFLECVQDMDHENMFWYRQDPGLGLRLIYFSYDVKMKEKGDIPEGYSVSREKKERFSLILESASTNQTSMYLCASRGDSAAYEQYFGPGTRLTVT.

This sequence joins TRBV9 and TRBJ1-2; D is ambiguous. CDR3 length equals 14 residues. Germline assignment: CDR1 SGDLS and CDR2 YYNGEE. Trimming removed 4 bases from V and 1 base from J, with 11 bases in between. The CDR3 DNA reads as TGTGCCAGCAGCTCAGGCGGGAGTAACTATGGCTACACCTTC. Its translation: CASSSGGSNYGYTF.

The gene calls are TRBV13 and TRBJ2-1; tentatively, D is TRBD2 (5 bases). This CDR3 comprises 14 residues. Germline V gives CDR1 PRHDT, CDR2 FYEKMQ (reference sequence). Trimming shortened V by 2 bases and J by 0 bases, and 5 bases separated the two germline ends. CDR3 protein: CASSLSGSYNEQFF. The CDR3 coding sequence is TGTGCCAGCAGCTTAAGCGGCTCCTACAATGAGCAGTTCTTC.

The CDR3 is CASSQKYEQYF. CDR3 sequence (DNA): TGTGCCAGCAGTCAAAAATACGAGCAGTACTTC. The V gene is TRBV6-1, the J gene TRBJ2-7; no definite D call. In germline, CDR1 is MNHNS, CDR2 SASEGT. Trimming pared 5 bases from V and 4 bases from J, leaving 6 bases between. The CDR3 runs to 11 residues.

The chain uses TRBV4-1 and TRBJ2-5, with D perhaps TRBD1 (6 bases). Germline V gene lookup returns CDR1 MGHRA and CDR2 YSYEKL. Trimming cost V 4 bases and J 5 bases, with 14 bases left between them. The CDR3 is 14 residues long. This CDR3 reads CASSPYRQGETQYF. The CDR3 DNA is TGCGCCAGCAGCCCCTACCGTCAGGGGGAGACCCAGTACTTC.

The chain links TRBV15 to TRBJ1-5; TRBD1 agrees at 7 bases. The CDR3 spans 15 residues. V shed 0 bases, J shed 3 bases, and the junction held 2 bases outside the gene matches. CDR1 is LNHNV and CDR2 is YYDKDF in the germline V gene (reference sequence). For the CDR3, the DNA is TGTGCCACCAGCAGAGATGACAGGGCCAATCAGCCCCAGCATTTT. The encoded protein is CATSRDDRANQPQHF.

The chain has TRBV6-4 and TRBJ2-2; 10 bases map to TRBD2. The germline gives CDR1 MRHNA, CDR2 SNTAGT. The CDR3 is made up of 16 amino acids. V was pared by 3 bases and J by 5 bases, with 6 bases of the junction left unmatched. The CDR3 coding sequence is TGTGCCAGCAGTGAGCTAGCGGGAGTTTTTACCGGGGAGCTGTTTTTT. It yields the protein CASSELAGVFTGELFF.

The V gene is TRBV28, the J gene TRBJ2-7; D unresolved. CDR1 MDHEN and CDR2 SYDVKM come from the germline V gene. V lost 5 bases to trimming and J lost 3 bases, with 11 bases between them. There are 13 residues in the CDR3. CDR3 coding DNA: TGTGCCAGCAGTCTCCGAGTTTACTACGAGCAGTACTTC. Protein product: CASSLRVYYEQYF.

The chain recombines TRBV27 with TRBJ2-2; tentatively, D is TRBD2 (6 bases). Trimming shortened V by 2 bases and J by 9 bases, and 13 bases separated the two germline ends. CDR3 size: 14 residues. Per germline, CDR1 MNHEY and CDR2 SMNVEV (reference sequence). CDR3 loop: CASSLPGEGWELFF. The DNA of the CDR3 is TGTGCCAGCAGTTTACCGGGAGAGGGTTGGGAGCTGTTTTTT.

The V gene is TRBV7-2, the J gene TRBJ2-1; weak D call: TRBD2 (6 bases). V was clipped by 2 bases and J by 9 bases, with 11 bases between them. Germline V gene data show CDR1 as SGHTA and CDR2 as FQGNSA. This CDR3 has 13 residues. CDR3 sequence: CASSLIRLGEQFF. The CDR3 DNA follows: TGTGCCAGCAGCTTAATCCGACTAGGTGAGCAGTTCTTC.

The V call is TRBV30, the J call TRBJ2-7, with 7 bases aligning to TRBD2. Germline V gene sequence: CDR1 GTSNPN, CDR2 SVGIG (reference sequence). Trimming removed 3 bases from V and 2 bases from J; junction bases left unmatched: 4. The CDR3 is 13 amino acids. DNA of the CDR3: TGTGCCTGGAGGAGAAGCGGGACCTACGAGCAGTACTTC. Its translation: CAWRRSGTYEQYF.

V and J are TRBV2 and TRBJ2-7, with TRBD2 as a possible D gene (6 bases). The length of the CDR3 is 14 residues. The V end was cut by 1 base, the J end by 2 bases, with 9 bases between. Germline V CDR1 and CDR2: SNHLY, FYNNEI. CDR3 in amino acids: CASSEGLAPYEQYF. The CDR3 region has the DNA TGTGCCAGCAGTGAAGGCCTAGCGCCCTACGAGCAGTACTTC.

CDR3 protein: CSVYKMREAFF. In nucleotides, the CDR3 is TGCAGCGTTTATAAGATGAGGGAAGCTTTCTTT. V usage is TRBV29-1 and J usage is TRBJ1-1, with D uncertain. Germline assignment: CDR1 SQVTM and CDR2 ANQGSEA. The CDR3 runs to 11 residues. Trimming removed 5 bases at V and 8 bases at J, with 12 bases between. Complete variable domain (other parts from reference TRBV29-1 and TRBJ1-1): SAVISQKPSRDICQRGTSLTIQCQVDSQVTMMFWYRQQPGQSLTLIATANQGSEATYESGFVIDKFPISRPNLTFSTLTVSNMSPEDSSIYLCSVYKMREAFFGQGTRLTVV.

CDR3 sequence reads: CAVDRDLHGYTF. DNA for the CDR3: TGTGCCGTCGACAGGGACCTCCATGGCTACACCTTC. The J gene is TRBJ1-2, the V gene TRBV6-1; 7 bases match TRBD1. Germline CDR1 and CDR2: MNHNS and SASEGT. V lost 11 bases, J lost 6 bases, and 9 bases stayed unmatched. This CDR3 region has 12 residues.

The chain recombines TRBV19 with TRBJ1-5, with D uncertain. Per the germline V gene, CDR1 is LNHDA and CDR2 is SQIVND (reference sequence). Trimming removed 10 bases from V and 4 bases from J, with 14 bases in between. The CDR3 loop spans 13 amino acids. The CDR3 protein is CATSGRDNQPQHF. CDR3 sequence (DNA): TGTGCCACCTCAGGACGGGATAATCAGCCCCAGCATTTT.

This rearrangement joins TRBV6-1 to TRBJ1-1; TRBD1 aligns across 8 bases. V was pared by 8 bases and J by 5 bases, with 10 bases of the junction left unmatched. This CDR3 is built from 14 residues. CDR1 and CDR2 (germline): MNHNS, SASEGT. The CDR3 protein is CASRRVGTGTEAFF. The DNA for the CDR3 is TGTGCCAGCCGTCGGGTGGGGACAGGTACTGAAGCTTTCTTT.

This rearrangement joins TRBV5-1 to TRBJ1-1; no clear D. V was pared by 4 bases and J by 4 bases, with 11 bases between. The CDR3 totals 13 residues. Germline V lookup: CDR1 SGHRS, CDR2 YFSETQ. CDR3 protein: CASSPTRGTEAFF. The DNA for the CDR3 is TGCGCCAGCAGCCCGACCCGGGGCACTGAAGCTTTCTTT.

The V gene is TRBV19, the J gene TRBJ1-3; D is possibly TRBD1 (6 bases). This CDR3 region has 14 residues. Trimming cost V 6 bases and J 4 bases, with 13 bases left between them. CDR1 and CDR2 from the germline V gene are LNHDA and SQIVND (reference sequence). The CDR3 spells CASSQLGHGNTIYF. The CDR3, as DNA: TGTGCCAGTAGCCAGTTGGGACACGGAAACACCATATATTTT.

The chain has TRBV4-2 and TRBJ2-7; 8 bases agree with TRBD2. This CDR3 has 14 residues. Germline V gene sequence: CDR1 LGHNA, CDR2 YNFKEQ. The V segment lost 5 bases and the J segment 0 bases; nucleotides outside the gene matches: 3. DNA of the CDR3: TGTGCCAGCAGCGCGGGACTAGGCTCCTACGAGCAGTACTTC. Its protein product is CASSAGLGSYEQYF.

This chain connects TRBV6-5 to TRBJ2-1; TRBD2 might be the D (8 bases). The germline V and J ends were trimmed by 5 bases and 10 bases, with 18 bases remaining between them. CDR1 and CDR2 from the germline V gene are MNHEY and SVGAGI. The CDR3 is 14 residues long. The CDR3 bases are TGTGCCAGCAGTCGGAGTTTAGCGGGACAGGAGCAGTTCTTC. Its translation is CASSRSLAGQEQFF.

The chain is built from TRBV7-3 and TRBJ2-1; TRBD1 is a possible D gene (7 bases). The CDR3 runs 16 residues. V lost 3 bases, J lost 7 bases, and 19 bases lay in between. Germline CDR1 SGHTA, CDR2 FQGTGA. The CDR3 loop reads CASSLEGARSWNEQFF. CDR3 nucleotides: TGTGCCAGCAGCTTGGAGGGGGCGCGGAGCTGGAATGAGCAGTTCTTC.

The rearrangement uses TRBV27 and TRBJ2-3, with TRBD2 as a possible D gene (6 bases). Trimming stripped 4 bases from V and 0 bases from J, with 11 bases between. The CDR3 has 15 amino acids. Germline values: CDR1 MNHEY, CDR2 SMNVEV (reference sequence). The CDR3 sequence is CASSWSGRSTDTQYF. The CDR3 DNA reads TGTGCCAGCAGTTGGAGCGGGCGTAGCACAGATACGCAGTATTTT.

V is TRBV27 and J is TRBJ1-1; D remains unclear. Per the germline V gene, CDR1 is MNHEY and CDR2 is SMNVEV (reference sequence). V lost 2 bases and J 3 bases, leaving 13 bases between the germline ends. The CDR3 spans 15 residues. This chain's CDR3 is CASSLTGRRDTEAFF. The CDR3, as DNA: TGTGCCAGCAGTTTAACCGGCAGGCGAGACACTGAAGCTTTCTTT.